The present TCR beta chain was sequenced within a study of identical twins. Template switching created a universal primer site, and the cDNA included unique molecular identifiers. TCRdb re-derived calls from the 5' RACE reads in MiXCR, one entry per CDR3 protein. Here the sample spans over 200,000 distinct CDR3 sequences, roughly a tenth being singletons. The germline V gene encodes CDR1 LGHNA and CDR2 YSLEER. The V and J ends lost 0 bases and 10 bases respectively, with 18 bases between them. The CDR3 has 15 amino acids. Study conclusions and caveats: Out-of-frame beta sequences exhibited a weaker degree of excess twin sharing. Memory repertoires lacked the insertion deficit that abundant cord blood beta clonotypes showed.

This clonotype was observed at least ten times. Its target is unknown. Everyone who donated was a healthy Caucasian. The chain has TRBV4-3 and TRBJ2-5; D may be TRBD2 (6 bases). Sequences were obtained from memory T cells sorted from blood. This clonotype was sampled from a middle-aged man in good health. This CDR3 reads CASSQDWGDGVVQYF. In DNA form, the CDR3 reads TGCGCCAGCAGCCAAGATTGGGGGGACGGGGTTGTCCAGTACTTC.